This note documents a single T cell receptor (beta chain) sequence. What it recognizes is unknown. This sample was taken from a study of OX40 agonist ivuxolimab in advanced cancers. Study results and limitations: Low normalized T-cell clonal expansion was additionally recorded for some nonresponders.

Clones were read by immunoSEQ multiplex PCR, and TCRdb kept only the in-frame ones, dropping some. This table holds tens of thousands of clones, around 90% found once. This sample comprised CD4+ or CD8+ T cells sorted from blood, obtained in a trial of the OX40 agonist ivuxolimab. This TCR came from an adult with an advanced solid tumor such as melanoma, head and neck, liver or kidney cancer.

The CDR3 bases are TGTGCCAGCAATCCGGGACTAGATTACAATGAGCAGTTCTTC. Protein sequence: CASNPGLDYNEQFF. V is TRBV27 and J is TRBJ2-1; the match to TRBD2 covers 8 bases. Germline CDR1 reads MNHEY; CDR2 reads SMNVEV (reference sequence). The ends lost 7 bases at V and 4 bases at J; junction bases unmatched: 6. The CDR3 consists of 14 residues.